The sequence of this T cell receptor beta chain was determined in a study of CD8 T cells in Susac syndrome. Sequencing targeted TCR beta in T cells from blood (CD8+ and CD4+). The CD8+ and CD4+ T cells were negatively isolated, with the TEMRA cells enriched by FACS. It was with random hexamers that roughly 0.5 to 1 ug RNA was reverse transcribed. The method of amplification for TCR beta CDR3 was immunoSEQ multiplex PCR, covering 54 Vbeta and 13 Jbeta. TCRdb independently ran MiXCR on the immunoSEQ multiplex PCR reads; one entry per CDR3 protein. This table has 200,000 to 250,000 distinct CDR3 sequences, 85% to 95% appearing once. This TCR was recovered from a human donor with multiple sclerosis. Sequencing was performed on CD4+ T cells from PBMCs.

CDR3 protein: CASSHSTGPDTIYF. The CDR3 DNA reads as TGTGCCAGCAGCCACTCCACGGGGCCGGACACCATATATTTT. This rearrangement joins TRBV3-1 to TRBJ1-3, with TRBD1 as a possible D gene (5 bases). Trimming removed 3 bases from V and 8 bases from J, with 14 bases in between. The V gene's germline CDR1 is LGHDT and CDR2 YNNKEL (reference sequence). CDR3 size: 14 residues.